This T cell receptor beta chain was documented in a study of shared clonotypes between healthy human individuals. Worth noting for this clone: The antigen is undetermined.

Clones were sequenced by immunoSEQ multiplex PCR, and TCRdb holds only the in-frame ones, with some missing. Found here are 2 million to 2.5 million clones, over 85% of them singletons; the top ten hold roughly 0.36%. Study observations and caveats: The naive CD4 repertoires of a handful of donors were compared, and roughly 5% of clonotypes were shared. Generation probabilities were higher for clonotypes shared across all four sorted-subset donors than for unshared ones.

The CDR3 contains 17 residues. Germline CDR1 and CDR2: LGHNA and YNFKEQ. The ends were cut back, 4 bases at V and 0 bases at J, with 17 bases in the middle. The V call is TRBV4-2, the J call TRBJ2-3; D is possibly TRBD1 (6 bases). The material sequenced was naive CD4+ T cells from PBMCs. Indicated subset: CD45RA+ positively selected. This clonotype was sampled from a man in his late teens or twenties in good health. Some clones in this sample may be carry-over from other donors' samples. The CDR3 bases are TGTGCCAGCAGCCCCCTAGGACAGACCACTAGCACAGATACGCAGTATTTT. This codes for CASSPLGQTTSTDTQYF.